The 15 T cell receptor beta chains listed next were all sequenced from one sample in a study of T cells in Graves' hyperthyroidism and ophthalmopathy. RNA transcripts served as the template for amplifying TCR beta CDR3 regions. TCR CDR3 underwent first-round RT-PCR with the HTBI primer set. TCRdb passed the multiplex PCR reads through MiXCR, listing each CDR3 protein once. The sample holds around 100,000 distinct CDR3 sequences; about 45% are singletons and the top ten take about 25%. The specimen was blood. These receptors all come from a man aged 40-49 years with Graves' hyperthyroidism.

This clonotype was seen many times. This chain connects TRBV5-8 to TRBJ1-1; possible D gene TRBD1, 5 bases. Per the germline V gene, CDR1 is SGHTS and CDR2 is YDEGEE. Trimming stripped 6 bases from V and 6 bases from J, with 24 bases between. The CDR3 contains 16 residues. The CDR3 loop is CASTNRNPAGRPEAFF. The DNA of the CDR3 is TGTGCCAGCACCAATCGAAATCCGGCAGGGCGTCCTGAAGCTTTCTTT.

This clonotype occurred many times. The chain carries TRBV19 and TRBJ1-6; 11 positions match TRBD1. J was trimmed by 10 bases and V by 6 bases; bases with no gene match: 5. This CDR3 spans 14 amino acids. The germline CDR1 and CDR2 sequences are LNHDA and SQIVND (reference sequence). The CDR3 is CASSWTGGTSPLHF. CDR3 sequence (DNA): TGTGCCAGTAGCTGGACAGGGGGCACGTCACCCCTCCACTTT.

This clonotype was observed at least ten times. As DNA, the CDR3 is TGCGCCAGCAACTCAAGGCGGGGGGCAGGTATAAGTGGCTACACCTTC. It encodes CASNSRRGAGISGYTF. This chain links TRBV10-2 with TRBJ1-2, with D possibly being TRBD1 (6 bases). CDR1 and CDR2 from the germline V gene are WSHSY and SAAADI. V was pared by 7 bases and J by 7 bases, with 25 bases between. The CDR3 has 16 amino acids.

This clonotype was seen many times. The genes are TRBV28 and TRBJ1-1; D is perhaps TRBD1 (6 bases). CDR1 and CDR2 (germline): MDHEN, SYDVKM. Trimming stripped 5 bases from V and 0 bases from J, with 10 bases between. The CDR3 runs to 14 residues. CDR3 protein: CASSTTGLNTEAFF. DNA for the CDR3: TGTGCCAGCAGTACTACAGGGTTGAACACTGAAGCTTTCTTT.

This chain links TRBV7-2 with TRBJ1-2, with a weak D call TRBD1 (6 bases). Deletions cut 5 bases from V and 13 bases from J, with 20 bases between. The CDR3 contains 13 residues. Germline values: CDR1 SGHTA, CDR2 FQGNSA. CDR3 in DNA: TGTGCCAGCAGCCCACGACAGGCCTATGGCCGCACCTTC. Translated: CASSPRQAYGRTF.

This clonotype turned up a few times. The chain is built from TRBV18 and TRBJ2-7; tentatively, D is TRBD1 (5 bases). The CDR3 is 13 amino acids. The ends were cut back, 2 bases at V and 5 bases at J, with 10 bases in the middle. Germline assignment: CDR1 KGHSH and CDR2 LQKENI. The CDR3 DNA reads as TGTGCCAGCTCACCAACAGGCAGGAACGAGCAGTACTTC. This sequence encodes CASSPTGRNEQYF. The variable domain in full, completed from reference TRBV18 and TRBJ2-7, reads NAGVMQNPRHLVRRRGQEARLRCSPMKGHSHVYWYRQLPEEGLKFMVYLQKENIIDESGMPKERFSAEFPKEGPSILRIQQVVRGDSAAYFCASSPTGRNEQYFGPGTRLTVT.

The chain links TRBV25-1 to TRBJ1-2; 7 bases align to TRBD1. Germline values: CDR1 MGHDK, CDR2 SYGVNS. Trimming took 1 base from V and 8 from J; bases not matched to a gene: 7. The CDR3 runs to 14 residues. CDR3 nucleotides: TGTGCCAGCAGTGAATCCGGGGACAGTTCGGGCTACACCTTC. Amino acids: CASSESGDSSGYTF.

Comments on this clonotype: Lacking the conserved final phenylalanine or tryptophan, this CDR3 likely reflects a read error. The CDR3 spells CASSFRQNTEAFC. The CDR3, as DNA: TGTGCCAGCAGTTTTCGGCAGAACACTGAAGCTTTCTGT. The V call is TRBV12-3 or TRBV12-4, the J call TRBJ1-1; D is unclear. V was clipped by 3 bases and J by 1 base, with 6 bases between them. CDR3 length: 13 amino acids.

This clonotype has at least ten counts. The gene calls are TRBV12-3 or TRBV12-4 and TRBJ2-5; D gene ambiguous. Trimming cost V 7 bases and J 2 bases, with 14 bases left between them. The CDR3 has 14 amino acids. CDR3 residues: CASTGRHSQETQYF. The CDR3 bases are TGTGCCAGCACCGGCCGGCACTCACAAGAGACCCAGTACTTC.

The chain is built from TRBV2 and TRBJ2-1, with 11 bases aligning to TRBD2. The germline V gene has CDR1 SNHLY and CDR2 FYNNEI. V lost 5 bases to trimming and J lost 4 bases; unmatched junction nucleotides: 7. The CDR3 has 16 amino acids. CDR3 sequence: CASSPGLAESYNEQFF. The DNA of the CDR3 is TGTGCCAGCAGTCCGGGACTAGCGGAGTCGTACAATGAGCAGTTCTTC.

This clonotype was detected many times. The chain joins TRBV2 to TRBJ2-6, with 9 bases fitting TRBD1. CDR3 size: 17 residues. Germline V CDR1 and CDR2: SNHLY, FYNNEI. J was trimmed by 3 bases and V by 5 bases; bases with no gene match: 8. Here the CDR3 DNA reads TGTGCCAGCAGTAAAACAGGGGGCGAGCTTGGGGCCAACGTCCTGACTTTC. Protein product: CASSKTGGELGANVLTF.

This clonotype was counted many times. V usage is TRBV2 and J usage is TRBJ1-6; a weak D match, TRBD1 (6 bases). The V gene lost 3 bases and the J gene lost 8 bases, with 11 bases spanning the gap. The V gene's germline CDR1 is SNHLY and CDR2 FYNNEI. The CDR3 runs 14 residues. CDR3 coding DNA: TGTGCCAGCAGTGAGGAGGGGGGCTATTCACCCCTCCACTTT. This translates into CASSEEGGYSPLHF.

This clonotype came up once. One base away lies a much larger clone, so this may be a sequencing read error. The chain combines TRBV7-2 with TRBJ2-2; 9 bases align to TRBD2. The CDR3 length is 17 residues. J was trimmed by 3 bases and V by 5 bases; bases with no gene match: 10. Germline V lookup: CDR1 SGHTA, CDR2 FQGNSA. In DNA, the CDR3 is TGTGCCAGCAGCACGGCTAGCGGGATTGGGGACACCGGGGAGCTGTTTTTT. The encoded protein is CASSTASGIGDTGELFF.

Only one count was recorded for this clonotype. The chain combines TRBV5-1 with TRBJ2-3, with D perhaps matching TRBD2 (8 bases). Germline V CDR1 and CDR2: SGHRS, YFSETQ. The CDR3 spans 19 residues. The germline V and J ends were trimmed by 3 bases and 2 bases, with 25 bases remaining between them. The CDR3 coding sequence is TGCGCCAGCAGCTGGCCGCGGGGGGAAGGGGGCCCGAACACAGATACGCAGTATTTT. Encoded protein: CASSWPRGEGGPNTDTQYF.

This clonotype was detected many times. The rearrangement links TRBV5-4 to TRBJ2-3, with TRBD2 matching 8 bases. Germline values: CDR1 SGHNT, CDR2 YYREEE (reference sequence). The CDR3 sequence is 16 residues long. Trimming cost V 6 bases and J 2 bases; bases outside gene matches: 11. The CDR3 sequence is CASTLLAAKPTDTQYF. CDR3 nucleotides: TGTGCCAGCACCCTACTAGCGGCGAAACCCACAGATACGCAGTATTTT.